The sequence of this T cell receptor beta chain was determined in a study of T cell responses to AZD1222 COVID-19 vaccine. This CDR3 is 14 amino acids long. Germline assignment: CDR1 MNHEY and CDR2 SVGAGI. V lost 4 bases and J lost 1, with 9 bases in between. Using immunoSEQ multiplex PCR, the repertoire was profiled, and TCRdb retains in-frame clones only, with some absent. The sample lists some 80,000 clones, around 85% occurring once. This receptor was obtained from an adult in good health. The sample here was peripheral blood, taken on day 0 of AZD1222 vaccination. This sequence joins TRBV6-5 and TRBJ2-3; D is tentatively TRBD1 or TRBD2 (5 bases each). The CDR3 sequence is CASSSPGRTDTQYF. CDR3 DNA: TGTGCCAGCAGTTCCCCGGGACGCACAGATACGCAGTATTTT.